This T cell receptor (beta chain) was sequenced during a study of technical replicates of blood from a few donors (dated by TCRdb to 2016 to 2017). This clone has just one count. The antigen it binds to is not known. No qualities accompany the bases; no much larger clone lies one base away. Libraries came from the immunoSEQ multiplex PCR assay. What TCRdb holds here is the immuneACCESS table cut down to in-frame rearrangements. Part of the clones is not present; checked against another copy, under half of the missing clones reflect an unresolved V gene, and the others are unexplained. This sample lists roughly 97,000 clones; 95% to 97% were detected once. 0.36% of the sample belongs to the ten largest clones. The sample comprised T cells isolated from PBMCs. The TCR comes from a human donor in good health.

The CDR3 in this case is CASSQSFTEAFF. The nucleotides read TGCGCCAGCAGCCAGTCCTTCACTGAAGCTTTCTTT. The rearrangement joined TRBV4-1 to TRBJ1-1, with the D gene not clear enough to name. V loses 3 bases of germline sequence and J loses 4 bases, and the interval between the two ends is 6 bases. The germline V gene encodes CDR1 MGHRA and CDR2 YSYEKL. The CDR3, from cysteine to phenylalanine, totals 12 residues. Of the read, only the CDR3 DNA is kept; its 36 bases are in frame from base 1.